Below are 27 T cell receptor beta chains sequenced from a single sample in a study of blood T cell repertoires in COVID-19 (dated by TCRdb to 2020 to 2022). Receptors were amplified or captured by the immunoSEQ multiplex PCR assay. This is the immuneACCESS table as TCRdb keeps it, with only in-frame sequences that have V and J called. A part of the clones is gone; compared with another copy, unresolved V genes explain less than half, and the rest is unexplained. Within this sample are about 360,000 clones, with approximately 86% of them counted one time only. The ten largest clones take up 3% of the sample. Sequencing was carried out using peripheral blood. These TCRs come from a human donor in a cohort sampled during active COVID-19.

The chain combines TRBV9 with TRBJ2-5, with TRBD1 identical over 7 bases. Unmatched junction bases numbered 7, after V lost 1 base and J lost 1 base. The CDR3 is made up of 16 amino acids. Germline V CDR1 and CDR2: SGDLS, YYNGEE. As DNA, the CDR3 is TGTGCCAGCAGCGTAACAGGGACAGCCGCCCAAGAGACCCAGTACTTC. The encoded protein is CASSVTGTAAQETQYF.

The V gene is TRBV19, the J gene TRBJ1-1; 8 nucleotides agree with TRBD1. Germline CDR1 LNHDA, CDR2 SQIVND (reference sequence). The V segment lost 2 bases and the J segment 4 bases; nucleotides outside the gene matches: 9. This CDR3 comprises 16 residues. CDR3 protein: CASSIFETGEGTEAFF. CDR3 DNA sequence: TGTGCCAGTAGTATATTCGAGACAGGGGAAGGCACTGAAGCTTTCTTT.

Points on this clone: One junction end disagrees with the germline gene, perhaps due to a read error. In DNA form, the CDR3 reads TGTGCTAGCAGCTTAGCGCATGGAGGCGAGCAGTACTTC. Its protein is CASSLAHGGEQYF. This sequence joins TRBV7-7 and TRBJ2-7; TRBD2 is a possible D gene (5 bases). Looked up from germline, CDR1 is SSHAT and CDR2 is FNYEAQ (reference sequence). The CDR3 extends over 13 amino acids.

This sequence joins TRBV4-1 and TRBJ2-3; 9 bases are shared with TRBD1. V lost 0 bases to trimming and J lost 3 bases; unmatched junction nucleotides: 4. The CDR3 has 16 residues. From germline, CDR1 is MGHRA and CDR2 YSYEKL. The CDR3 DNA reads TGCGCCAGCAGCCAAGAGGGGACAGGGTGGACAGATACGCAGTATTTT. Translated, it gives CASSQEGTGWTDTQYF.

Turning to this clone: At the DNA level, this CDR3 is encoded by other sequences in the same sample as well. This chain joins TRBV19 and TRBJ1-1; D might be TRBD1 (5 bases). The CDR3 extends over 14 amino acids. CDR1 is LNHDA and CDR2 is SQIVND in the germline V gene (reference sequence). V was pared by 5 bases and J by 5 bases, with 15 bases between. This CDR3 reads CASSPSGGSTEAFF. Written as DNA, the CDR3 is TGTGCCAGTAGTCCGTCGGGGGGGTCTACTGAAGCTTTCTTT.

This chain connects TRBV7-3 to TRBJ2-5; possible D gene TRBD2, 5 bases. Germline loops: CDR1 SGHTA, CDR2 FQGTGA. Trimming stripped 4 bases from V and 0 bases from J, with 9 bases between. CDR3 length: 14 residues. CDR3 nucleotides: TGTGCCAGCAGCTCCTCCGGGAACCAAGAGACCCAGTACTTC. Its protein product is CASSSSGNQETQYF.

CDR3 sequence: CASSQYARDYEQYF. The CDR3 nucleotides read TGTGCCAGCAGCCAATACGCCCGGGACTACGAGCAGTACTTC. The chain carries TRBV4-2 and TRBJ2-7; maybe TRBD2 (5 bases). V lost 2 bases, J lost 3 bases, and 11 bases lay in between. This CDR3 has 14 amino acids. Per the germline V gene, CDR1 is LGHNA and CDR2 is YNFKEQ.

The rearrangement joins TRBV25-1 to TRBJ2-2, with 7 bases fitting TRBD2. CDR3 length: 16 residues. Germline lookup yields CDR1 MGHDK and CDR2 SYGVNS. The trim removed 1 base at V and 5 bases at J, leaving 7 bases unmatched. The CDR3 reads CASSEFVGAGTGELFF. The CDR3 DNA is TGTGCCAGCAGTGAATTCGTGGGAGCGGGGACCGGGGAGCTGTTTTTT. Filled out from reference TRBV25-1 and TRBJ2-2, the complete variable domain reads EADIYQTPRYLVIGTGKKITLECSQTMGHDKMYWYQQDPGMELHLIHYSYGVNSTEKGDLSSESTVSRIRTEHFPLTLESARPSHTSQYLCASSEFVGAGTGELFFGEGSRLTVL.

Here the CDR3 DNA reads TGTGCCAGCAAACCCATCGCGAGTACGGCTTTCTTT. This translates into CASKPIASTAFF. The chain carries TRBV6-6 and TRBJ1-1; no clear D. Germline-derived CDR1 and CDR2 are MNHNY and SVGAGI (reference sequence). The V gene lost 7 bases and the J gene lost 11 bases, with 17 bases spanning the gap. The CDR3 length is 12 residues.

The J gene is TRBJ1-1, the V gene TRBV9, with 10 bases identical to TRBD1. V dropped 2 bases and J dropped 4; count of bases not matched to a gene: 8. CDR1 and CDR2 (germline): SGDLS, YYNGEE. This CDR3 spans 16 amino acids. The CDR3 region is CASSVRTGGLGTEAFF. The CDR3 DNA reads TGTGCCAGCAGCGTGCGGACAGGGGGACTCGGCACTGAAGCTTTCTTT. The full variable domain, with the rest looked up from reference TRBV9 and TRBJ1-1, is DSGVTQTPKHLITATGQRVTLRCSPRSGDLSVYWYQQSLDQGLQFLIQYYNGEERAKGNILERFSAQQFPDLHSELNLSSLELGDSALYFCASSVRTGGLGTEAFFGQGTRLTVV.

DNA for the CDR3: TGTGCCAGAAACACCTGGGCGGGCTCCTACGAGCAGTACTTC. It specifies CARNTWAGSYEQYF. The chain uses TRBV13 and TRBJ2-7; D may be TRBD2 (5 bases). Germline CDR1 reads PRHDT; CDR2 reads FYEKMQ (reference sequence). CDR3 length: 14 amino acids. V gave up 9 bases and J gave up 0 bases, with 15 bases separating them.

The genes are TRBV10-3 and TRBJ1-2, with 7 positions matching TRBD1. The CDR3 extends over 18 amino acids. The trim removed 4 bases at V and 2 bases at J, leaving 16 bases unmatched. Germline V gene sequence: CDR1 ENHRY, CDR2 SYGVKD. The CDR3 reads CAISARGQGVPENYGYTF. CDR3 DNA sequence: TGTGCCATCAGTGCGAGGGGCCAGGGGGTTCCCGAAAACTATGGCTACACCTTC.

The CDR3, as DNA: TGTGCCACCCAAAGCCCGACAGGGGAAGAGACCCAGTACTTC. Translated: CATQSPTGEETQYF. The chain has TRBV24-1 and TRBJ2-5; 8 positions match TRBD1. The germline CDR1 and CDR2 sequences are KGHDR and SFDVKD. This CDR3 has 14 amino acids. V lost 9 bases to trimming and J lost 3 bases; unmatched junction nucleotides: 8.

The CDR3 DNA follows: TGTGCCAGTAGTGACGGACTAGCGGGAGGCCAGTACCAAGAGACCCAGTACTTC. Translated: CASSDGLAGGQYQETQYF. The V call is TRBV19, the J call TRBJ2-5; TRBD2 agrees at 14 bases. J lost 0 bases, V lost 5 bases, and 8 bases had no gene match. Germline V gene data show CDR1 as LNHDA and CDR2 as SQIVND (reference sequence). This CDR3 has 18 amino acids.

V is TRBV2 and J is TRBJ2-5, with 8 bases lining up with TRBD1. Germline trimming cut 6 bases from V and 5 bases from J; bases unmatched to any gene: 5. Per germline, CDR1 SNHLY and CDR2 FYNNEI. This CDR3 is built from 13 residues. CDR3 protein: CASSFRGLETQYF. CDR3 nucleotide sequence: TGTGCCAGCAGCTTCAGGGGGCTGGAGACCCAGTACTTC.

The gene calls are TRBV5-4 and TRBJ2-5; D is perhaps TRBD2 (7 bases). Germline V gives CDR1 SGHNT, CDR2 YYREEE (reference sequence). V lost 6 bases and J 1 base, leaving 19 bases between the germline ends. The CDR3 totals 16 residues. CDR3: CASTIGGGAFQETQYF. Written as DNA, the CDR3 is TGTGCCAGCACCATTGGTGGGGGGGCCTTCCAAGAGACCCAGTACTTC.

The rearrangement joins TRBV2 to TRBJ1-1; 7 nucleotides agree with TRBD1. This CDR3 is 16 amino acids long. Losses at the gene ends were 6 bases for V and 4 bases for J; bases not matched to a gene: 14. Germline loops: CDR1 SNHLY, CDR2 FYNNEI. In DNA form, the CDR3 reads TGTGCCAGCAGCCGAACTTACCGGGACAGAGGCACTGAAGCTTTCTTT. This encodes CASSRTYRDRGTEAFF.

V is TRBV9 and J is TRBJ2-6, with 8 nucleotides matching TRBD1. Unmatched junction bases numbered 4, after V lost 2 bases and J lost 0 bases. The germline CDR1 and CDR2 sequences are SGDLS and YYNGEE. The CDR3 is 17 residues long. The CDR3 region has the DNA TGTGCCAGCAGCGTCGGGACAGGCAACTCTGGGGCCAACGTCCTGACTTTC. It codes for CASSVGTGNSGANVLTF.

The chain uses TRBV2 and TRBJ1-6; tentative D call: TRBD1 (6 bases). Germline assignment: CDR1 SNHLY and CDR2 FYNNEI. The CDR3 has 16 residues. V was pared by 4 bases and J by 10 bases, with 20 bases between. CDR3 in DNA: TGTGCCAGCAGTGTTTTCGACACAGGGTCCGGGTCACCCCTCCACTTT. Its protein product is CASSVFDTGSGSPLHF.

V and J are TRBV6-5 and TRBJ2-7, with 8 bases that match TRBD1. Germline V CDR1 and CDR2: MNHEY, SVGAGI. This CDR3 is 13 amino acids long. The junction had 3 bases not matched to a gene; V was cut back by 4 bases and J by 4 bases. The CDR3 spells CASSLDRDYEQYF. CDR3 bases: TGTGCCAGCAGTTTGGACAGGGATTACGAGCAGTACTTC.

The rearrangement uses TRBV7-2 and TRBJ1-1, with D maybe TRBD1 (5 bases). Trimming left V 6 bases short and J 1 base short, with 18 bases between. The CDR3 consists of 16 residues. Germline V gene sequence: CDR1 SGHTA, CDR2 FQGNSA. CDR3 loop: CASRIVPGGANTEAFF. The CDR3 region has the DNA TGTGCCAGCAGAATCGTACCCGGAGGGGCGAACACTGAAGCTTTCTTT.

The chain links TRBV7-8 to TRBJ2-5; D not certain. V was trimmed by 6 bases and J by 5 bases, leaving 13 bases between them. Germline-derived CDR1 and CDR2 are SGHVS and FQNEAQ. There are 13 residues in the CDR3. The CDR3 is CASSPLRSETQYF. CDR3 DNA: TGTGCCAGCAGTCCCCTTCGGTCGGAGACCCAGTACTTC.

The V and J genes are TRBV5-1 and TRBJ1-1, with TRBD1 identical over 9 bases. CDR3 length: 14 residues. V shed 4 bases and J 5 bases; nucleotides not matched to a gene: 6. In germline, CDR1 is SGHRS, CDR2 YFSETQ. This CDR3 reads CASSPGTGLTEAFF. CDR3 bases: TGCGCCAGCAGCCCCGGGACAGGGCTAACTGAAGCTTTCTTT.

V usage is TRBV19 and J usage is TRBJ1-5; TRBD1 matches at 11 bases. The germline V gene has CDR1 LNHDA and CDR2 SQIVND (reference sequence). This CDR3 has 16 amino acids. With 5 bases clipped from V and 7 bases from J, the junction kept 10 bases outside the gene matches. The CDR3 sequence is CASSSRDRGYNQPQHF. The DNA for the CDR3 is TGTGCCAGTAGTTCTCGGGACAGGGGGTATAACCAGCCCCAGCATTTT.

On this clone: Other nucleotide sequences from this sample produce the same CDR3. The CDR3 coding sequence is TGTGCCAGCAGCCGAACACCGAACTATGGCTACACCTTC. Its translation: CASSRTPNYGYTF. The chain is built from TRBV6-5 and TRBJ1-2; D gene uncertain. The V gene lost 6 bases and the J gene lost 2 bases, with 10 bases spanning the gap. Germline V CDR1 and CDR2: MNHEY, SVGAGI. The length of the CDR3 is 13 residues.

V gene TRBV11-3 combines with J gene TRBJ2-1, with TRBD2 matching 13 bases. Germline-derived CDR1 and CDR2 are SGHNT and YENEEA. CDR3 length equals 15 residues. V dropped 5 bases and J dropped 8; count of bases not matched to a gene: 6. Written as DNA, the CDR3 is TGTGCCAGCAGCCGACTAGCGGGAGGTATCTATGAGCAGTTCTTC. It specifies CASSRLAGGIYEQFF.

This chain's CDR3 is CASSLTGQEHYGYTF. Here the CDR3 DNA reads TGCGCCAGCAGCTTGACCGGACAGGAACACTATGGCTACACCTTC. The chain carries TRBV5-1 and TRBJ1-2, with 7 bases that match TRBD1. Germline assignment: CDR1 SGHRS and CDR2 YFSETQ. Unmatched junction bases numbered 6, after V lost 1 base and J lost 3 bases. There are 15 residues in the CDR3.